These T cell receptor beta chains were read from a single sample in a study of cytomegalovirus exposure and HLA in healthy donors. Only in-frame clones appear in the TCRdb table, and some are missing; sequencing was by immunoSEQ multiplex PCR. The data show 100,000 to 150,000 clones, around 80% seen once. Sequenced: PBMCs. The receptors here all came from a woman aged 30 to 39 in good health and CMV-seronegative. CDR3s include the opening cysteine and the closing phenylalanine or tryptophan. The D gene is left open where the match is weak. Where a row states a size, it is once, few, many or the class of an expanded clone; other rows omit it.

-	TRBV29-1	TRBJ1-1	once	TGCAGCATCGGACGGGGGGCGGACACTGAAGCTTTCTTT	CSIGRGADTEAFF
TRBD1	TRBV11-3	TRBJ2-2	-	TGTGCCAGCAGCTCTAACCCGGCTTGGGGACAGGGGAACACCGGGGAGCTGTTTTTT	CASSSNPAWGQGNTGELFF
TRBD1	TRBV11-2	TRBJ2-1	-	TGTGCCAGCAGCTTGGGCCGGGACAGGGTTTCCTATGAGCAGTTCTTC	CASSLGRDRVSYEQFF
-	TRBV7-6	TRBJ2-7	-	TGTGCCAGCAGCTTATCAGGGGCCGTCTACGAGCAGTACTTC	CASSLSGAVYEQYF
TRBD1	TRBV30	TRBJ2-5	-	TGTGCCTGGCGCCGAGACAGGGGGATAGAGACCCAGTACTTC	CAWRRDRGIETQYF
-	TRBV2	TRBJ1-5	-	TGTGCCAGCAGCCTCAAACCTTGGCGGGGCAATCAGCCCCAGCATTTT	CASSLKPWRGNQPQHF
TRBD2	TRBV6-4	TRBJ2-3	-	TGTGCCAGCAGTGACACAGCTAGCGGACGAGATACGCAGTATTTT	CASSDTASGRDTQYF
-	TRBV5-6	TRBJ1-2	-	TGTGCCAGCAGCTTGGGTACAGTTAACTATGGCTACACCTTC	CASSLGTVNYGYTF
-	TRBV6-5	TRBJ1-2	-	TGTGCCAGCAGATTAGGGGTGATGGGGGGCTACACCTTC	CASRLGVMGGYTF
TRBD2	TRBV30	TRBJ2-3	-	TGTGCCTGGACTAGCGGGGGGATTAGCACAGATACGCAGTATTTT	CAWTSGGISTDTQYF
-	TRBV19	TRBJ2-2	few	TGTGCCAGTAGGCCAGGGGCGAACACCGGGGAGCTGTTTTTT	CASRPGANTGELFF
TRBD1	TRBV7-2	TRBJ2-5	-	TGTGCCAGCAGCTTCTACCAGGGGGCCCAAGAGACCCAGTACTTC	CASSFYQGAQETQYF
-	TRBV9	TRBJ2-3	-	TGTGCCAGCTCAGGGACTTTTAGCACAGATACGCAGTATTTT	CASSGTFSTDTQYF
-	TRBV25-1	TRBJ2-1	-	TGTGCCAGCAGTGAAGCCGGGAGAGGTTACAATGAGCAGTTCTTC	CASSEAGRGYNEQFF
TRBD1	TRBV5-5	TRBJ1-1	-	TGTGCCAGCAGCTTCGGGACAGGGGGCCAGACGGGGGCTGAAGCTTTCTTT	CASSFGTGGQTGAEAFF
-	TRBV9	TRBJ1-2	-	TGTGCCAGCAGCGTAGGAGGTCAGGGCTACACCTTC	CASSVGGQGYTF
-	TRBV11-2	TRBJ2-5	-	TGTGCCAGCAGCTTAGGCTACAGCGGGTCCGCCCAAGAGACCCAGTACTTC	CASSLGYSGSAQETQYF